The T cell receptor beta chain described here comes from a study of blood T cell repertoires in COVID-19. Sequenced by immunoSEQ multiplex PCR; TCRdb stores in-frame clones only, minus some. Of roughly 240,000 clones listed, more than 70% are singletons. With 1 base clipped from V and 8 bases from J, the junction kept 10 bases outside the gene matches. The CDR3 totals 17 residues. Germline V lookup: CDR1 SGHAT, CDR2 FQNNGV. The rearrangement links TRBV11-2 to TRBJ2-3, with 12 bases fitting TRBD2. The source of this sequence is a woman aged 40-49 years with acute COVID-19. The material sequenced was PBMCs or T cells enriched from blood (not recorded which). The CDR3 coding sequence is TGTGCCAGCAGCTTAGGCCTAGCGGGAGGGGGACGAACTACGCAGTATTTT. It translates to CASSLGLAGGGRTTQYF. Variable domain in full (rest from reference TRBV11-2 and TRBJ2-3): EAGVAQSPRYKIIEKRQSVAFWCNPISGHATLYWYQQILGQGPKLLIQFQNNGVVDDSQLPKDRFSAERLKGVDSTLKIQPAKLEDSAVYLCASSLGLAGGGRTTQYFGPGTRLTVL.